This T cell receptor (beta chain) was sequenced in a study of blood T cells in healthy people across ages. Primers used in a second PCR of roughly 7 to 12 cycles were a sample-barcoded 5' primer and a J-beta primer mix. TCRdb itself ran the 5' RACE reads through MiXCR, one entry per CDR3 protein. The repertoire consists of around 1,700,000 distinct CDR3 sequences, with 25% to 30% occurring once and the leading ten covering more than 6%. Broader study findings: Donor CMV status, an unknown factor, possibly confounded changes in expanded clonotypes.

The CDR3 is 11 residues long. Germline CDR1 is SQVTM and CDR2 is ANQGSEA. Trimming cost V 5 bases and J 5 bases, with 9 bases left between them. The draw of peripheral blood yielded about 9.4 milliliters from each donor. Worth noting for this clonotype: Its cognate antigen is unknown.

The TCR comes from a woman in her 30s in good health. The chain links TRBV29-1 to TRBJ2-5; D gene uncertain. Sequencing was done on a sample of blood. CDR3 sequence: CSVLRTETQYF. The CDR3 nucleotides read TGCAGCGTTCTCAGAACGGAGACCCAGTACTTC.